The 9 T cell receptor beta chains reported below all come from one sample, sequenced in a study of blood T cell repertoires in COVID-19. Sequenced by immunoSEQ multiplex PCR; TCRdb stores in-frame clones only, minus some. The data show some 100,000 clones, roughly 90% seen once. The sequenced material came from peripheral blood. All receptors come from a human donor with acute or convalescent COVID-19. The donor label of this sample is uncertain.

The CDR3 region has the DNA TGTGCCAGCAGTTTCGATCAGGGGAAGAGTTATAATTCACCCCTCCACTTT. It translates to CASSFDQGKSYNSPLHF. This chain joins TRBV28 and TRBJ1-6, with a tentative D call TRBD1 (6 bases). Trimming shortened V by 3 bases and J by 4 bases, and 16 bases separated the two germline ends. Germline loops: CDR1 MDHEN, CDR2 SYDVKM. This CDR3 has 17 amino acids.

The genes are TRBV12-3 or TRBV12-4 and TRBJ1-5; 7 positions match TRBD1. The CDR3 has 12 amino acids. Unmatched junction bases numbered 8, after V lost 4 bases and J lost 14 bases. The CDR3 sequence: CASSSWTGLKHF. The CDR3 DNA is TGTGCCAGCAGTTCTTGGACAGGATTAAAGCATTTT.

This rearrangement joins TRBV7-9 to TRBJ1-2, with no clear D. V lost 1 base and J lost 7, with 7 bases in between. Germline V gene data show CDR1 as SEHNR and CDR2 as FQNEAQ (reference sequence). The CDR3 spans 12 residues. CDR3 nucleotide sequence: TGTGCCAGCAGCTTAGGGCGGGGTGGCTACACCTTC. Amino acids: CASSLGRGGYTF.

The V and J genes are TRBV5-1 and TRBJ1-6; 8 bases align to TRBD1. V gave up 0 bases and J gave up 6 bases; unmatched junction bases: 5. The CDR3 has 16 amino acids. Germline V lookup: CDR1 SGHRS, CDR2 YFSETQ. This CDR3 is CASSLAQGAGNSPLHF. The CDR3 coding sequence is TGCGCCAGCAGCTTGGCCCAGGGGGCTGGTAATTCACCCCTCCACTTT.

This rearrangement joins TRBV25-1 to TRBJ2-7, with D possibly matching TRBD1 (6 bases). This CDR3 comprises 18 residues. CDR1 MGHDK and CDR2 SYGVNS come from the germline V gene. V was clipped by 4 bases and J by 6 bases, with 28 bases between them. DNA of the CDR3: TGTGCCAGCAGTGGGGACCAGACAGGCCCAAGGGGTGAGAGCGAGCAGTACTTC. Translation gives CASSGDQTGPRGESEQYF.

This chain links TRBV28 with TRBJ2-2; D may be TRBD2 (5 bases). This CDR3 is 15 amino acids long. The germline gives CDR1 MDHEN, CDR2 SYDVKM. V shed 8 bases and J shed 5 bases, with 18 bases lying between them. The CDR3 loop reads CASGSAGGLTGELFF. CDR3 nucleotides: TGTGCCAGCGGCAGCGCAGGAGGCCTAACCGGGGAGCTGTTTTTT.

The chain uses TRBV7-2 and TRBJ1-2; 7 bases line up with TRBD1. V lost 7 bases to trimming and J lost 2 bases; unmatched junction nucleotides: 10. The germline gives CDR1 SGHTA, CDR2 FQGNSA. The CDR3 runs 15 residues. The CDR3 DNA follows: TGTGCCAGCACCGCGGACAGGAGAGCGAACTATGGCTACACCTTC. Translated, it gives CASTADRRANYGYTF.

Written as DNA, the CDR3 is TGTGCCAGCAGCCACCATTCTAGCGGGGGGGCCGGGGAGCAGTACTTC. Protein: CASSHHSSGGAGEQYF. The rearrangement uses TRBV3-1 (or the pseudogene TRBV3-2) and TRBJ2-7; 12 bases are a match to TRBD2. The germline V gene encodes CDR1 LGHDT and CDR2 YNNKEL (reference sequence). The V segment lost 3 bases and the J segment 7 bases; nucleotides outside the gene matches: 10. The CDR3 has 16 residues.

The genes are TRBV7-2 and TRBJ1-3; D ambiguous. Trimming cost V 1 base and J 0 bases, with 7 bases left between them. CDR1 and CDR2 (germline): SGHTA, FQGNSA. The CDR3 consists of 15 residues. In DNA, the CDR3 is TGTGCCAGCAGCTTAGATGACAACTCTGGAAACACCATATATTTT. Its protein product is CASSLDDNSGNTIYF.